What follows are 16 T cell receptor beta chains derived from one specimen sequenced in a study of spatial heterogeneity in lung cancer. TCRdb ran MiXCR on the 5' RACE reads and lists one entry per CDR3 protein. The repertoire includes about 45,000 distinct CDR3 sequences, over 6.5% of them detected once, and 35% to 55% sits in the top ten. Stated time point: sample taken at primary tumor resection. The sample in question was PBMCs, obtained at surgery. The origin of the receptors is a female donor with early-stage non-small cell lung cancer.

This clonotype was counted many times. J is TRBJ1-5 and V is TRBV20-1; D is ambiguous. V lost 0 bases to trimming and J lost 0 bases, with 6 bases between them. Germline V gives CDR1 DFQATT, CDR2 SNEGSKA (reference sequence). The CDR3 runs to 14 residues. CDR3 sequence reads: CSARDYFSNQPQHF. The CDR3 nucleotides read TGCAGTGCTAGAGACTACTTTAGCAATCAGCCCCAGCATTTT.

The table lists this clonotype with many counts. V usage is TRBV12-3 or TRBV12-4 and J usage is TRBJ1-3; the D is unclear. This CDR3 has 13 residues. Between the trimmed V and J ends, which lost 7 bases and 1 base, there was a span of 8 bases. The CDR3 DNA is TGTGCCAGCACCCGGGCTTCTGGAAACACCATATATTTT. The encoded protein is CASTRASGNTIYF.

There are many counts of this clonotype. This chain links TRBV20-1 with TRBJ2-3; D possibly corresponds to TRBD2 (5 bases). Germline V gene lookup returns CDR1 DFQATT and CDR2 SNEGSKA (reference sequence). The length of the CDR3 is 15 residues. With 0 bases removed from V and 2 bases from J, the gap between germline ends came to 12 bases. In nucleotides, the CDR3 is TGCAGTGCTAGAGAGGCGGACTTAGCCACAGATACGCAGTATTTT. Its translation: CSAREADLATDTQYF.

This clonotype was recorded at least ten times. The rearrangement links TRBV6-1 to TRBJ2-1; D assignment may be TRBD1 or TRBD2 (6 bases each). V lost 9 bases, J lost 2 bases, and 14 bases lay in between. The CDR3 extends over 14 amino acids. Germline assignment: CDR1 MNHNS and CDR2 SASEGT. This CDR3 is CASANRGPYNEQFF. Here the CDR3 DNA reads TGTGCCAGTGCGAACCGGGGGCCCTACAATGAGCAGTTCTTC.

There are many counts of this clonotype. The chain recombines TRBV29-1 with TRBJ1-1; TRBD1 is a possible D gene (5 bases). Trimming cost V 2 bases and J 1 base, with 11 bases left between them. The CDR3 runs to 14 residues. Germline V gene data show CDR1 as SQVTM and CDR2 as ANQGSEA. CDR3 region: CSVEYSQGNTEAFF. For the CDR3, the DNA is TGCAGCGTTGAATATTCCCAGGGGAACACTGAAGCTTTCTTT.

Regarding this clonotype: Being one base from a much bigger clone, this may be a read error. This chain joins TRBV10-1 and TRBJ2-3, with unresolved D. The CDR3 spans 14 residues. Germline loops: CDR1 WNHNN, CDR2 SYGVQD (reference sequence). V lost 3 bases and J 6 bases, leaving 13 bases between the germline ends. CDR3 residues: CASSDLSLGDTQYF. In DNA, the CDR3 is TGCGCCAGCAGTGACTTGTCCCTCGGCGATACGCAGTATTTT.

This clonotype was found a few times. The CDR3 nucleotides are TGTGCCAGCAGCTTACGCCTGAACACCGGGGAGCTGTTTTTT. It specifies CASSLRLNTGELFF. The rearrangement joins TRBV7-7 to TRBJ2-2; unclear D gene. V lost 2 bases to trimming and J lost 1 base, with 5 bases between them. CDR3 length: 14 residues. Germline-derived CDR1 and CDR2 are SSHAT and FNYEAQ (reference sequence).

J is TRBJ2-7 and V is TRBV20-1, with 7 bases lining up with TRBD1. Germline V gene lookup returns CDR1 DFQATT and CDR2 SNEGSKA (reference sequence). The CDR3 totals 13 residues. The ends lost 5 bases at V and 0 bases at J; junction bases unmatched: 4. CDR3 in amino acids: CSASGTDSYEQYF. Written as DNA, the CDR3 is TGCAGTGCTTCCGGGACAGACTCCTACGAGCAGTACTTC.

This sequence joins TRBV7-9 and TRBJ2-2, with 8 bases fitting TRBD1. The CDR3 has 16 amino acids. Trimming took 4 bases from V and 4 from J; bases not matched to a gene: 8. Germline V gene lookup returns CDR1 SEHNR and CDR2 FQNEAQ (reference sequence). CDR3 loop: CASSYQGARGTGELFF. CDR3 nucleotides: TGTGCCAGCAGCTACCAGGGGGCGCGAGGCACCGGGGAGCTGTTTTTT.

This clonotype was found many times. The chain combines TRBV6-5 with TRBJ1-2, with D possibly TRBD1 on 6 matching bases. Trimming shortened V by 10 bases and J by 6 bases, and 15 bases separated the two germline ends. Germline V CDR1 and CDR2: MNHEY, SVGAGI. The CDR3 spans 12 residues. DNA for the CDR3: TGTGCCATCCAAACAGGGTTGAATGGCTACACCTTC. Residues: CAIQTGLNGYTF.

This clonotype was counted ten times or more. The CDR3 DNA sequence: TGTGCCAGCAGTTTTCAGCTAAACTATGGCTACACCTTC. Translating gives CASSFQLNYGYTF. This chain links TRBV12-3 or TRBV12-4 with TRBJ1-2; D not resolved. V lost 3 bases and J lost 2, with 7 bases in between. This CDR3 has 13 amino acids.

This clonotype was counted a few times. This chain connects TRBV5-1 to TRBJ2-1, with 8 bases fitting TRBD2. V dropped 4 bases and J dropped 6; count of bases not matched to a gene: 6. This CDR3 is built from 14 residues. The germline V gene has CDR1 SGHRS and CDR2 YFSETQ. The CDR3 sequence is CASSRAGVLNEQFF. The CDR3 DNA is TGCGCCAGCAGCAGAGCGGGGGTCCTCAATGAGCAGTTCTTC.

This clonotype showed up many times. The V call is TRBV7-9, the J call TRBJ2-3; D possibly corresponds to TRBD1 (5 bases). This CDR3 spans 13 amino acids. Trimming left V 5 bases short and J 3 bases short, with 9 bases between. Germline V gives CDR1 SEHNR, CDR2 FQNEAQ (reference sequence). CDR3 DNA: TGTGCCAGCAGCGCCAGACAGACAGATACGCAGTATTTT. It is translated as CASSARQTDTQYF.

This clonotype came up many times. The chain combines TRBV27 with TRBJ2-3; no reliable D call. Trimming removed 1 base from V and 2 bases from J, with 13 bases in between. The CDR3 loop spans 16 amino acids. Germline CDR1 reads MNHEY; CDR2 reads SMNVEV (reference sequence). CDR3 region: CASSLLRVFATDTQYF. CDR3 bases: TGTGCCAGCAGTTTATTACGGGTTTTTGCCACAGATACGCAGTATTTT.

This clonotype was recorded at least ten times. The V call is TRBV4-2, the J call TRBJ1-4, with a weak D call TRBD1 (5 bases). The V end lost 4 bases, the J end lost 5 bases, and 17 bases lay between the germline ends. CDR3 length: 16 amino acids. Germline V gives CDR1 LGHNA, CDR2 YNFKEQ. The CDR3 sequence is CASSPRGEGDNEKLFF. CDR3 in DNA: TGTGCCAGCAGCCCCCGAGGAGAAGGGGACAATGAAAAACTGTTTTTT.

This clonotype was seen ten or more times. This rearrangement joins TRBV6-1 to TRBJ1-5; D perhaps matches TRBD1 (5 bases). CDR1 is MNHNS, CDR2 SASEGT, per germline. The CDR3 is made up of 15 amino acids. The V end was cut by 4 bases, the J end by 8 bases, with 18 bases between. The CDR3 sequence is CASSGTGTRVEPQHF. The CDR3 DNA follows: TGTGCCAGCAGTGGGACCGGGACCAGGGTTGAGCCCCAGCATTTT.